The 16 T cell receptor beta chains below were found in one sample sequenced in a study of CD8 T cells in Susac syndrome. It was with random hexamers that about 0.45 to 1 ug RNA was reverse transcribed. TCRdb analysed the immunoSEQ multiplex PCR reads with MiXCR anew, one entry per CDR3 protein. This repertoire shows 100,000 to 150,000 distinct CDR3 sequences, about 95% found once; its top ten account for 0.065% to 0.1%. The specimen sequenced was CD4+ T cells from PBMCs. The origin of the receptors is a human donor in good health.

This clonotype has just one count. The chain couples TRBV20-1 to TRBJ2-2, with D maybe TRBD2 (5 bases). The V gene lost 0 bases and the J gene lost 5 bases, with 7 bases spanning the gap. The CDR3 covers 13 residues. CDR1 and CDR2 (germline): DFQATT, SNEGSKA (reference sequence). The CDR3 bases are TGCAGTGCTAGAGATCCGGGGACCGGGGAGCTGTTTTTT. Its translation is CSARDPGTGELFF.

The chain recombines TRBV18 with TRBJ1-1; D ambiguous. The germline V gene encodes CDR1 KGHSH and CDR2 LQKENI. With 1 base removed from V and 5 bases from J, the gap between germline ends came to 8 bases. This CDR3 has 13 amino acids. The DNA of the CDR3 is TGTGCCAGCTCACCACTGGGAGCGACTGAAGCTTTCTTT. Translated, it gives CASSPLGATEAFF. Looking up the rest from reference TRBV18 and TRBJ1-1 gives the full variable domain: NAGVMQNPRHLVRRRGQEARLRCSPMKGHSHVYWYRQLPEEGLKFMVYLQKENIIDESGMPKERFSAEFPKEGPSILRIQQVVRGDSAAYFCASSPLGATEAFFGQGTRLTVV.

The rearrangement joins TRBV19 to TRBJ2-1; weak D call: TRBD2 (6 bases). CDR1 is LNHDA and CDR2 is SQIVND in the germline V gene (reference sequence). The V gene lost 5 bases and the J gene lost 8 bases, with 13 bases spanning the gap. The CDR3 has 13 residues. The CDR3 region is CASSSGWEDEQFF. In DNA form, the CDR3 reads TGTGCCAGTAGTTCAGGGTGGGAGGATGAGCAGTTCTTC.

The chain links TRBV4-3 to TRBJ2-5; D ambiguous. The CDR3 has 13 amino acids. Germline values: CDR1 LGHNA, CDR2 YSLEER. V was pared by 3 bases and J by 5 bases, with 10 bases between. As DNA, the CDR3 is TGCGCCAGCAGCCATCTCGAGAGGGAGACCCAGTACTTC. Translated: CASSHLERETQYF.

The J gene is TRBJ2-5, the V gene TRBV7-9; 10 bases are a match to TRBD1. The CDR3 totals 14 residues. The germline CDR1 and CDR2 sequences are SEHNR and FQNEAQ (reference sequence). The V segment lost 5 bases and the J segment 5 bases; nucleotides outside the gene matches: 5. The CDR3 nucleotides are TGTGCCAGCAGCGTGAGGGACAGGGGTGAGACCCAGTACTTC. This codes for CASSVRDRGETQYF.

The chain couples TRBV2 to TRBJ1-2; D is unclear. This CDR3 is built from 15 residues. Deletions cut 4 bases from V and 1 base from J, with 13 bases between. CDR1 and CDR2 (germline): SNHLY, FYNNEI. The CDR3 loop is CASSVGRGNNYGYTF. DNA for the CDR3: TGTGCCAGCAGTGTAGGAAGAGGGAATAACTATGGCTACACCTTC.

The chain carries TRBV4-3 and TRBJ1-2; D ambiguous. CDR1 is LGHNA and CDR2 is YSLEER in the germline V gene. The CDR3 loop spans 15 amino acids. Trimming took off 0 bases at V and 8 bases at J, with 16 bases between the two ends. The CDR3 here is CASSQDRTAEGGYTF. Here the CDR3 DNA reads TGCGCCAGCAGCCAAGATCGGACCGCCGAAGGGGGCTACACCTTC.

The chain recombines TRBV6-1 with TRBJ1-4; D is perhaps TRBD1 (6 bases). Per the germline V gene, CDR1 is MNHNS and CDR2 is SASEGT. The CDR3 is made up of 16 amino acids. V was cut by 2 bases and J by 8 bases, with 18 bases left in between. The CDR3 coding sequence is TGTGCCAGCAGTGAATCACAGGGCGGCGGAGGCGAAAAACTGTTTTTT. Protein sequence: CASSESQGGGGEKLFF.

V usage is TRBV7-9 and J usage is TRBJ1-1, with 9 bases aligning to TRBD1. Trimming took 3 bases from V and 5 from J; bases not matched to a gene: 7. In germline, CDR1 is SEHNR, CDR2 FQNEAQ (reference sequence). There are 15 residues in the CDR3. CDR3 amino acids: CASSFLTGGDTEAFF. In DNA, the CDR3 is TGTGCCAGCAGCTTTTTGACAGGGGGGGATACTGAAGCTTTCTTT.

This chain joins TRBV6-5 and TRBJ1-2, with TRBD1 as a possible D gene (6 bases). This CDR3 is 14 amino acids long. Looked up from germline, CDR1 is MNHEY and CDR2 is SVGAGI. The V gene lost 8 bases and the J gene lost 4 bases, with 17 bases spanning the gap. CDR3 region: CASSTRDNAYGYTF. CDR3 sequence (DNA): TGTGCCAGCTCTACTAGGGACAACGCCTATGGCTACACCTTC.

CDR3: CASSLERGTGNTGELFF. CDR3 bases: TGTGCCAGCAGCTTAGAGCGGGGGACCGGGAACACCGGGGAGCTGTTTTTT. V gene TRBV7-9 combines with J gene TRBJ2-2; 8 bases line up with TRBD2. V dropped 1 base and J dropped 1; count of bases not matched to a gene: 5. CDR1 SEHNR and CDR2 FQNEAQ come from the germline V gene (reference sequence). The CDR3 has 17 residues.

The chain combines TRBV3-1 with TRBJ2-7, with TRBD2 matching 8 bases. The CDR3 spans 14 residues. The V and J ends lost 1 base and 5 bases, in that order; junction bases with no gene match: 4. Germline values: CDR1 LGHDT, CDR2 YNNKEL (reference sequence). CDR3 coding DNA: TGTGCCAGCAGCCAAGCGGGAGGGCCACACGAGCAGTACTTC. It yields the protein CASSQAGGPHEQYF.

This rearrangement joins TRBV5-6 to TRBJ2-7; D could derive from TRBD1 or TRBD2 (5 bases each). Germline loops: CDR1 SGHDT, CDR2 YYEEEE. Deletions cut 3 bases from V and 3 bases from J, with 10 bases between. The CDR3 has 13 amino acids. The chain's CDR3 is CASSSEGYYEQYF. DNA of the CDR3: TGTGCCAGCAGCTCCGAGGGGTACTACGAGCAGTACTTC.

The chain combines TRBV3-1 with TRBJ1-2; a weak D match, TRBD1 (5 bases). V was clipped by 0 bases and J by 8 bases, with 16 bases between them. Looked up from germline, CDR1 is LGHDT and CDR2 is YNNKEL (reference sequence). This CDR3 is 15 amino acids long. The CDR3 nucleotides read TGTGCCAGCAGCCAAGAAGTTCGGGGGGGGAGCGGCTACACCTTC. It encodes CASSQEVRGGSGYTF.

This chain uses TRBV29-1 with TRBJ2-3, with D unresolved. CDR3 length equals 13 residues. The germline gives CDR1 SQVTM, CDR2 ANQGSEA. V was clipped by 3 bases and J by 0 bases, with 7 bases between them. The CDR3 spells CSVDYGSTDTQYF. As DNA, the CDR3 is TGCAGCGTTGATTACGGTAGCACAGATACGCAGTATTTT.

CDR3 nucleotide sequence: TGTGCCAGCAGCTTGAAACCTTCAAACGACATTCAGTACTTC. It encodes CASSLKPSNDIQYF. The chain couples TRBV13 to TRBJ2-4; D call uncertain. CDR3 length: 14 amino acids. V lost 3 bases and J lost 8, with 14 bases in between. CDR1 and CDR2 from the germline V gene are PRHDT and FYEKMQ (reference sequence).